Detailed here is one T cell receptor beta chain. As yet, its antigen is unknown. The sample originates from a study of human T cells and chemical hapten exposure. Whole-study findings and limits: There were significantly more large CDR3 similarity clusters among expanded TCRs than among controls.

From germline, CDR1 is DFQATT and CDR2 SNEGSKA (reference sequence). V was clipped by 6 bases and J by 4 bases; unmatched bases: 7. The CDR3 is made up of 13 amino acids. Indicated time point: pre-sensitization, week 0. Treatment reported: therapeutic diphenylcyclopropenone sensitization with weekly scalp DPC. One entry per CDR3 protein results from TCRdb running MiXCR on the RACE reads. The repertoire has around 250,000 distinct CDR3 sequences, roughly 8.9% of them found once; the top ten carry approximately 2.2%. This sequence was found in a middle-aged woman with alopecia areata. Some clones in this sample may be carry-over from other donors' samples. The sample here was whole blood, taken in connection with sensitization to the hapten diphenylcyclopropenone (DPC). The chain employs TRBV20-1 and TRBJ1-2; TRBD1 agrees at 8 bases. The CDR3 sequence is CSAPDRVLYGYTF. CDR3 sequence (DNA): TGCAGTGCCCCGGACAGGGTACTCTATGGCTACACCTTC.